This entry features one T cell receptor (beta chain) sequence. The CDR3 runs to 11 residues. The ends were cut back, 1 base at V and 7 bases at J, with 7 bases in the middle. The germline CDR1 and CDR2 sequences are DFQATT and SNEGSKA (reference sequence). In assigning cohorts, the study relied on participant-reported clinical history. These data are taken from a study of blood T cell repertoires in COVID-19. The overall study: Specimens from acute and convalescent COVID-19 originated in the United States, Italy and Spain.

Sequencing used immunoSEQ multiplex PCR; TCRdb keeps in-frame clones, though not all of them. The sample has 60,000 to 75,000 clones, around two thirds seen once. The material sequenced was PBMCs or T cells enriched from blood (not recorded which). The TCR originated in an older woman who had been exposed to COVID-19. J is TRBJ1-1 and V is TRBV20-1; TRBD1 might be the D (5 bases). The chain's CDR3 is CSARGDSEAFF. In DNA, the CDR3 is TGCAGTGCTAGAGGCGACAGTGAAGCTTTCTTT.